Below are 8 T cell receptor beta chains sequenced from a single sample in a study of OX40 agonist ivuxolimab in advanced cancers. Using immunoSEQ multiplex PCR, the repertoire was profiled, and TCRdb retains in-frame clones only, with some absent. The repertoire holds tens of thousands of clones, with roughly nine tenths as singletons. The sample here was CD4+ or CD8+ T cells sorted from blood, taken in a trial of the OX40 agonist ivuxolimab. All receptors come from an adult with an advanced solid tumor such as melanoma, head and neck, liver or kidney cancer.

This chain connects TRBV28 to TRBJ1-1; 8 positions match TRBD1. J gave up 2 bases and V 6 bases, and 11 bases lay outside the gene matches. Germline CDR1 MDHEN, CDR2 SYDVKM. CDR3 length: 16 residues. The CDR3 DNA reads as TGTGCCAGCAGCTCTTCTCTAGGACAGGGAAACACTGAAGCTTTCTTT. Protein: CASSSSLGQGNTEAFF.

The chain links TRBV6-5 to TRBJ1-6; D might be TRBD1 (6 bases). Looked up from germline, CDR1 is MNHEY and CDR2 is SVGAGI. This CDR3 has 13 residues. V lost 10 bases and J lost 10, with 17 bases in between. CDR3 sequence: CAIRGREESPLHF. The CDR3 DNA sequence: TGTGCCATCAGGGGCAGGGAGGAATCACCCCTCCACTTT.

V and J are TRBV21-1 and TRBJ2-4; TRBD2 reflects the table's D call only, with no check against the DNA. TRBV21-1 counts as a pseudogene. This CDR3 comprises 16 residues. The DNA for the CDR3 is TGTGCCAGCAGCAAAGATGGAGGGCTAGCCAAAAACATTCAGTACTTC. Amino acid sequence: CASSKDGGLAKNIQYF.

This chain joins TRBV10-3 and TRBJ2-7, with D perhaps matching TRBD1 or TRBD2 (5 bases each). This CDR3 spans 14 amino acids. The germline V and J ends were trimmed by 3 bases and 0 bases, with 9 bases remaining between them. CDR1 and CDR2 (germline): ENHRY, SYGVKD. The CDR3 spells CAISDPGSSYEQYF. As DNA, the CDR3 is TGTGCCATCAGTGATCCAGGGAGCTCCTACGAGCAGTACTTC.

The rearrangement uses TRBV2 and TRBJ2-5; D is unclear. The CDR3 runs 14 residues. Deletions cut 5 bases from V and 5 bases from J, with 15 bases between. The germline gives CDR1 SNHLY, CDR2 FYNNEI. CDR3 nucleotides: TGTGCCAGCAGTCCTACTCGGTTTACGGAGACCCAGTACTTC. Amino acid sequence: CASSPTRFTETQYF.

The gene calls are TRBV9 and TRBJ1-4; the match to TRBD1 covers 7 bases. Germline CDR1 and CDR2: SGDLS and YYNGEE. This CDR3 comprises 14 residues. V dropped 7 bases and J dropped 6; count of bases not matched to a gene: 9. The CDR3 loop is CASAQGGSDEKLFF. In nucleotides, the CDR3 is TGTGCCAGCGCCCAGGGGGGAAGTGATGAAAAACTGTTTTTT.

This chain connects TRBV7-8 to TRBJ2-5, with D tentatively TRBD2 (5 bases). The length of the CDR3 is 13 residues. V shed 2 bases and J shed 5 bases, with 9 bases lying between them. Germline V gene data show CDR1 as SGHVS and CDR2 as FQNEAQ. The CDR3 region is CASSLTEGETQYF. CDR3 DNA: TGTGCCAGCAGCTTAACCGAGGGCGAGACCCAGTACTTC.

The chain is built from TRBV4-1 and TRBJ1-1; 8 bases align to TRBD1. This CDR3 spans 14 amino acids. Germline V gives CDR1 MGHRA, CDR2 YSYEKL. V shed 2 bases, J shed 5 bases, and the junction held 4 bases outside the gene matches. For the CDR3, the DNA is TGCGCCAGCAGCCAACAGGGGGCGCTGACTGAAGCTTTCTTT. The encoded protein is CASSQQGALTEAFF.